This T cell receptor beta chain was observed in a study of low-dose radiotherapy and immunotherapy resistance in tumors. First-strand cDNA used TRAV- and TRBV-specific primers, covering alpha and beta chains. A constant-region primer paired with the V-primer adapter amplified TCRs over about 19 PCR cycles. TCRdb reprocessed the reads via MiXCR and lists one record per CDR3 protein. The sample carries tens of thousands of distinct CDR3 sequences, about a third recorded once. Time point in this sample: before trial treatment. Nivolumab, ipilimumab, aspirin, low-dose cyclophosphamide and low-dose radiotherapy were given to donors. Eligibility was restricted to patients presenting with advanced solid tumors that lacked tumor-infiltrating lymphocytes. The source of this sequence is a female donor with ovarian cancer. The sample was PBMCs, taken before treatment.

The CDR3, as DNA: TGTGCCAGCAGTTACGACAGAGCCATGAACACCGGGGAGCTGTTTTTT. Translated: CASSYDRAMNTGELFF. J is TRBJ2-2 and V is TRBV6-1; D may be TRBD1 (5 bases). Germline CDR1 is MNHNS and CDR2 is SASEGT. V lost 5 bases to trimming and J lost 1 base, with 14 bases between them. This CDR3 region has 16 residues.